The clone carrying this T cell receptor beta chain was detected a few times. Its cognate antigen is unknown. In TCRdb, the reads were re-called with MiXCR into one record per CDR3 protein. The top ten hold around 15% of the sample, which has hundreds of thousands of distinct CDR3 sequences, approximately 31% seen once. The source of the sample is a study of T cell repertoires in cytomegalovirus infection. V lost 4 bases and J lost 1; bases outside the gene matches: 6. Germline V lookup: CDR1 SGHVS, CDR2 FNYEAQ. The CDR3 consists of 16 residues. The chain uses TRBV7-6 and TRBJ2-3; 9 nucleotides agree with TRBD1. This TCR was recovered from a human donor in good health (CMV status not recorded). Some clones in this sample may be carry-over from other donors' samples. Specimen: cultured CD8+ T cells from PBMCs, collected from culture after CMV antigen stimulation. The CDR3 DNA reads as TGTGCCAGCAGCTCTACAGGGGGCCGGGGCACAGATACGCAGTATTTT. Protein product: CASSSTGGRGTDTQYF.